These 8 T cell receptor beta chains came from one sample sequenced in a study of Graves' ophthalmopathy and Graves' hyperthyroidism. RNA transcripts were the template, and TCR beta CDR3 regions were amplified from them. RT-PCR in the first round used HTBI primers; a second-round multiplex PCR followed. From the multiplex PCR reads, TCRdb called clonotypes with MiXCR, one entry per CDR3 protein. The sample lists more than 150,000 distinct CDR3 sequences, around two fifths occurring once. Sequenced material: peripheral blood. The receptors derive from a woman in her 40s with Graves' ophthalmopathy.

As regards this clonotype: One end of the junction is discordant with germline, which a read error may explain. The V call is TRBV7-2, the J call TRBJ2-5, with D perhaps TRBD2 (5 bases). Germline values: CDR1 SGHTA, CDR2 FQGNSA. The CDR3 runs to 15 residues. This CDR3 is CASSLGWRGQGTQYF. The CDR3 bases are TGTGCCAGCAGCTTAGGGTGGAGAGGGCAAGGGACCCAGTACTTC.

This clonotype was seen many times. V gene TRBV20-1 combines with J gene TRBJ2-5, with 14 nucleotides matching TRBD2. The CDR3 has 14 residues. Per germline, CDR1 DFQATT and CDR2 SNEGSKA (reference sequence). V lost 6 bases and J lost 4; bases outside the gene matches: 4. The CDR3 sequence is CSATTSGGGETQYF. As DNA, the CDR3 is TGCAGTGCCACGACTAGCGGGGGGGGAGAGACCCAGTACTTC.

There are many counts of this clonotype. The V and J genes are TRBV6-5 and TRBJ2-5; 7 bases are a match to TRBD2. With V trimmed by 2 bases and J by 1 base, 7 bases remained unmatched. There are 16 residues in the CDR3. Germline V lookup: CDR1 MNHEY, CDR2 SVGAGI. The CDR3 region is CASSYALAEAQETQYF. Written as DNA, the CDR3 is TGTGCCAGCAGTTACGCGCTAGCGGAAGCCCAAGAGACCCAGTACTTC.

This clonotype was recorded at least ten times. The V call is TRBV12-3 or TRBV12-4, the J call TRBJ2-5, with 8 bases matching TRBD1. J was trimmed by 1 base and V by 5 bases; bases with no gene match: 6. This CDR3 contains 15 residues. The CDR3 DNA follows: TGTGCCAGCAGTGGGACAGGAAGGGGCCAAGAGACCCAGTACTTC. Translating gives CASSGTGRGQETQYF.

This clonotype was found many times. The V call is TRBV2, the J call TRBJ1-1; 8 bases align to TRBD1. V lost 6 bases and J lost 1; bases outside the gene matches: 7. This CDR3 region has 15 residues. Germline CDR1 SNHLY, CDR2 FYNNEI. CDR3 residues: CASRDTGTGNTEAFF. The CDR3 DNA reads TGTGCCAGCAGGGATACCGGGACAGGGAACACTGAAGCTTTCTTT.

This rearrangement joins TRBV6-5 to TRBJ2-7, with 7 bases fitting TRBD2. Trimming at V came to 6 bases and at J to 4 bases, leaving 9 bases not matched to a gene. The length of the CDR3 is 14 residues. Per germline, CDR1 MNHEY and CDR2 SVGAGI. The CDR3 DNA sequence: TGTGCCAGCAGGTCCGGGACTACGATATACGAGCAGTACTTC. Amino acid sequence: CASRSGTTIYEQYF.

This clonotype has only a few counts. CDR3 loop: CASSETGGEETQYF. The CDR3 bases are TGTGCCAGCAGTGAAACTGGGGGAGAAGAGACCCAGTACTTC. The rearrangement uses TRBV6-1 and TRBJ2-5; possibly TRBD1 or TRBD2 for D (5 bases each). The CDR3 is made up of 14 amino acids. The germline V gene has CDR1 MNHNS and CDR2 SASEGT. Trimming took 2 bases from V and 3 from J, leaving 10 bases between them.

The sample holds many counts of this clonotype. The CDR3 is CASSLLTLNEQYF. The DNA of the CDR3 is TGTGCCAGCAGTTTATTGACACTCAACGAGCAGTACTTC. This chain joins TRBV27 and TRBJ2-7; unclear D gene. Germline V gene sequence: CDR1 MNHEY, CDR2 SMNVEV (reference sequence). The V end was cut by 1 base, the J end by 5 bases, with 9 bases between. The CDR3 is made up of 13 amino acids.